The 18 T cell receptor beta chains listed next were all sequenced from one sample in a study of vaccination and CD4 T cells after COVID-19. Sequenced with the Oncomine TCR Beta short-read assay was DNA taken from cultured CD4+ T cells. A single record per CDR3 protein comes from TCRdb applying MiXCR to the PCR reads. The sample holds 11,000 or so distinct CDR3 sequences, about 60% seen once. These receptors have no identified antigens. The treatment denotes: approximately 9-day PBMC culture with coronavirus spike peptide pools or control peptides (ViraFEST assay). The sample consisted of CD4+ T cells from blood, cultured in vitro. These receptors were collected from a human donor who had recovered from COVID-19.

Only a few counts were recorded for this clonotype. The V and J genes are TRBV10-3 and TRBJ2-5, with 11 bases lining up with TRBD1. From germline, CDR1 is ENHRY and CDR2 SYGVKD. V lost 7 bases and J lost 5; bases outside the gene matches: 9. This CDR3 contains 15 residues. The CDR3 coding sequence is TGTGCCATCAATGACGGACAGGGGGCCGGGGAGACCCAGTACTTC. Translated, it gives CAINDGQGAGETQYF.

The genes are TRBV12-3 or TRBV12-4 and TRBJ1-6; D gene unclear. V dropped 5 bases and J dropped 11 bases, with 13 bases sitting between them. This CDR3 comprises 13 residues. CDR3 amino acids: CASSNEIRAPLHF. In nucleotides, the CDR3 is TGTGCCAGCAGTAATGAGATCCGGGCACCCCTCCACTTT.

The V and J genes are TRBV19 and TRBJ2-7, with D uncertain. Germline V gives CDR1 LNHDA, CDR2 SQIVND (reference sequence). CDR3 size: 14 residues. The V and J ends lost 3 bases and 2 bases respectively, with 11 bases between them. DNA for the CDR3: TGTGCCAGTAGTATCGCCGAAGGAGCCTACGAGCAGTACTTC. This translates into CASSIAEGAYEQYF. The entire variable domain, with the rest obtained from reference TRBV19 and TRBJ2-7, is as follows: DGGITQSPKYLFRKEGQNVTLSCEQNLNHDAMYWYRQDPGQGLRLIYYSQIVNDFQKGDIAEGYSVSREKKESFPLTVTSAQKNPTAFYLCASSIAEGAYEQYFGPGTRLTVT.

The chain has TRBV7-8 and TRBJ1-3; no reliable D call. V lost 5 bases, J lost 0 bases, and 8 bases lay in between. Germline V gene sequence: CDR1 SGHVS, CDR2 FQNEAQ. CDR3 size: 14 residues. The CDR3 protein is CASSRRGSGNTIYF. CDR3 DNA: TGTGCCAGCAGCCGGCGGGGCTCTGGAAACACCATATATTTT.

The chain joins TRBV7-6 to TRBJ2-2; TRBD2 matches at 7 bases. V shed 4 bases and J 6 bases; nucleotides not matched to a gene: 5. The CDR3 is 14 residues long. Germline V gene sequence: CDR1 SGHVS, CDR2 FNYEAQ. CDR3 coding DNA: TGTGCCAGCAGCTCAGGACTAGGGGCCGGGGAGCTGTTTTTT. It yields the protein CASSSGLGAGELFF. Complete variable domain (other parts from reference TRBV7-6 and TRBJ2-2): GAGVSQSPRYKVTKRGQDVALRCDPISGHVSLYWYRQALGQGPEFLTYFNYEAQQDKSGLPNDRFSAERPEGSISTLTIQRTEQRDSAMYRCASSSGLGAGELFFGEGSRLTVL.

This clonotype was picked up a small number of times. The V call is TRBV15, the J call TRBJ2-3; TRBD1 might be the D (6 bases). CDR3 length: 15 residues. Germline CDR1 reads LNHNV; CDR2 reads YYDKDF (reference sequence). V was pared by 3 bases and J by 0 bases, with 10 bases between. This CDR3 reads CATSRTGTSTDTQYF. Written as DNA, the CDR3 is TGTGCCACCAGCAGGACAGGTACTAGCACAGATACGCAGTATTTT.

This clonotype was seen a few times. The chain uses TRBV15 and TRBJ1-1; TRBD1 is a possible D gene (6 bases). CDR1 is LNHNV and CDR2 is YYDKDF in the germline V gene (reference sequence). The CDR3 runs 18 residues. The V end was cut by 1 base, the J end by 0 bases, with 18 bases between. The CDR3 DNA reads TGTGCCACCAGCAGAGGGGGTTTTTTCGGGGGCATGAACACTGAAGCTTTCTTT. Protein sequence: CATSRGGFFGGMNTEAFF.

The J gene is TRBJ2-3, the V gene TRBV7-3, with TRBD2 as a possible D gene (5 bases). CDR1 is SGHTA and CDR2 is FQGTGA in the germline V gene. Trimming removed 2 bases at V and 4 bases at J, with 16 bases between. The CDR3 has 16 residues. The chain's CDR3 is CASSLRGLNSADTQYF. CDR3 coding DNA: TGTGCCAGCAGCTTACGAGGGTTGAATTCCGCAGATACGCAGTATTTT.

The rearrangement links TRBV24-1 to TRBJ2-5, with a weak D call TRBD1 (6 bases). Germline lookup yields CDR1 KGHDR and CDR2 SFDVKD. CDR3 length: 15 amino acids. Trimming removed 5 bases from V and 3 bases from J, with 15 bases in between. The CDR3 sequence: CATSAPTGFEETQYF. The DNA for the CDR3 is TGTGCCACCAGTGCCCCAACAGGGTTTGAAGAGACCCAGTACTTC.

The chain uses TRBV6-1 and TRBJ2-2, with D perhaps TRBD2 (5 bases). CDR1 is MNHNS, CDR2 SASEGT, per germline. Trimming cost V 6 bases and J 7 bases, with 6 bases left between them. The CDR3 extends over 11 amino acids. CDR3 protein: CASRGLGELFF. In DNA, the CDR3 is TGTGCCAGCAGAGGACTCGGGGAGCTGTTTTTT.

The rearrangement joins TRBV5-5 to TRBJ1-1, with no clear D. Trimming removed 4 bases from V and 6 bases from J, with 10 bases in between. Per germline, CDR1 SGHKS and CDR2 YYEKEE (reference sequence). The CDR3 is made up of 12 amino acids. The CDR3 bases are TGTGCCAGCAGCCTCTTAGGTCCTGAAGCTTTCTTT. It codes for CASSLLGPEAFF.

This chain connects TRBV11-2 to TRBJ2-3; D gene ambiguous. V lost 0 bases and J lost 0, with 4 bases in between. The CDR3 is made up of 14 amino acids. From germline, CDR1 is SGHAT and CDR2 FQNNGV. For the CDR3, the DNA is TGTGCCAGCAGCTTAGACCTAAGCACAGATACGCAGTATTTT. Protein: CASSLDLSTDTQYF.

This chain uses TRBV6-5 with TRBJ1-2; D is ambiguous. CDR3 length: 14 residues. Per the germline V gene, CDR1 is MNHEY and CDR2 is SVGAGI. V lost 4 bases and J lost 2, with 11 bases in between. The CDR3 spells CASSSGGVNYGYTF. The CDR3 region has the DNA TGTGCCAGCAGTTCCGGCGGCGTCAACTATGGCTACACCTTC.

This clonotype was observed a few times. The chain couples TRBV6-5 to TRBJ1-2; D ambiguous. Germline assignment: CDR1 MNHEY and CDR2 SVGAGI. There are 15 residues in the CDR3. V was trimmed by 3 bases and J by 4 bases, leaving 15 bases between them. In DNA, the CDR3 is TGTGCCAGCAGTTATGACTCTGGGATCGGCTATGGCTACACCTTC. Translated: CASSYDSGIGYGYTF.

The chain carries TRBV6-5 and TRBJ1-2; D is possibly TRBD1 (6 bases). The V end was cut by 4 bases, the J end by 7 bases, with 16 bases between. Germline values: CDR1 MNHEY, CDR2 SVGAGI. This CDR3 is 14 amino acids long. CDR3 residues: CASSSLPEGGGYTF. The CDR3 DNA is TGTGCCAGCAGTTCACTGCCGGAGGGGGGTGGCTACACCTTC.

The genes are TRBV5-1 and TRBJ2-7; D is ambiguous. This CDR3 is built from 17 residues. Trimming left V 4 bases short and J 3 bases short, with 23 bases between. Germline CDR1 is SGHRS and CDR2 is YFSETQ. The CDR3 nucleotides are TGCGCCAGCAGCCCCAGTTCGGATTGGTCCAGCCTCTACGAGCAGTACTTC. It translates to CASSPSSDWSSLYEQYF.

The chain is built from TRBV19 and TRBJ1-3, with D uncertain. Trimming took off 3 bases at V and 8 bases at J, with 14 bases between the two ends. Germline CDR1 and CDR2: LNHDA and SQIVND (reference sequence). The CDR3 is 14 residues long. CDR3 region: CASSIAWGGDTIYF. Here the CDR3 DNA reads TGTGCCAGTAGTATTGCTTGGGGAGGAGACACCATATATTTT.

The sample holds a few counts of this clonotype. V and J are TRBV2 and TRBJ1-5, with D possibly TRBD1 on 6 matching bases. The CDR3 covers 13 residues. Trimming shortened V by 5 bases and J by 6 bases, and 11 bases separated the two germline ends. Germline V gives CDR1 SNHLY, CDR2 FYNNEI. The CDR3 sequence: CASSLTGSQPQHF. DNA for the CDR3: TGTGCCAGCAGTCTGACAGGTTCTCAGCCCCAGCATTTT.